This T cell receptor (beta chain) stems from a study of shared clonotypes between healthy human individuals. CDR1 and CDR2 from the germline V gene are SGHNT and YYREEE (reference sequence). V shed 5 bases, J shed 5 bases, and the junction held 5 bases outside the gene matches. CDR3 length equals 14 residues. Details on this clone: As yet, its antigen is unknown.

Study outcomes and limitations: Larger estimated richness was generally seen in naive subsets than in memory subsets.

Donors, healthy HIV-negative adults, lacked recent acute infections or vaccinations. Genomic DNA (from each subset) was split evenly across several immunoSEQ plates. Replicate PCRs run on sorted subsets employed around 200 ng DNA, 30,000 to 35,000 T cell genomes. Using immunoSEQ multiplex PCR, the repertoire was profiled, and TCRdb retains in-frame clones only, with some absent. The table includes more than 1 million clones, 70% to 80% detected once. This clonotype was obtained from a man aged 18 to 30 in good health. Some clones in this sample may be carry-over from other donors' samples. The chain joins TRBV5-4 to TRBJ2-3; 10 bases match TRBD2. The material sequenced was memory CD4+ T cells from PBMCs. This sample's subset: CD45RA-negative fraction. The CDR3, as DNA: TGTGCCAGCAGAAAGCGGGAGGGGGGAGATACGCAGTATTTT. Its protein product is CASRKREGGDTQYF.